This entry lists 29 T cell receptor beta chains sequenced from one sample in a study of blood T cell repertoires in COVID-19 (TCRdb year 2020). Library prep was done by the immunoSEQ multiplex PCR assay. What TCRdb holds here is the immuneACCESS table cut down to in-frame rearrangements. Part of the clones is not present; checked against another copy, under half of the missing clones reflect an unresolved V gene, and the others are unexplained. This sample holds approximately 180,000 clones; 70% to 90% were observed only once. The ten largest clones add up to 2.5% of the sample. Sequenced material: peripheral blood. The receptors were sampled from a man aged 40-49 years with active or convalescent COVID-19.

The rearrangement links TRBV4-3 to TRBJ2-1; maybe TRBD2 (7 bases). V was shortened by 0 bases and J by 7 bases, with 16 bases between the two germline ends. The V gene's germline CDR1 is LGHNA and CDR2 YSLEER. CDR3 size: 16 residues. The CDR3 here is CASSQDVGGADNEQFF. The CDR3, as DNA: TGCGCCAGCAGCCAAGATGTGGGGGGGGCGGATAATGAGCAGTTCTTC.

The chain links TRBV4-1 to TRBJ1-5, with D possibly matching TRBD1 (5 bases). Germline V gene lookup returns CDR1 MGHRA and CDR2 YSYEKL. The ends were cut back, 3 bases at V and 5 bases at J, with 26 bases in the middle. The CDR3 covers 19 residues. CDR3 in DNA: TGCGCCAGCAGCCATGGGGCGGCACAGGCTGGGAAGGGTGATCAGCCCCAGCATTTT. Translating gives CASSHGAAQAGKGDQPQHF.

The rearrangement uses TRBV30 and TRBJ2-1; 7 nucleotides line up with TRBD1. The CDR3 spans 15 residues. Trimming at V came to 0 bases and at J to 12 bases, leaving 14 bases not matched to a gene. In germline, CDR1 is GTSNPN, CDR2 SVGIG (reference sequence). The CDR3 DNA reads TGTGCCTGGAGTGTAAGGGACAGTCTCCTACTGGGGCAGTTCTTC. Translated: CAWSVRDSLLLGQFF.

V gene TRBV5-8 combines with J gene TRBJ2-3; 10 nucleotides align to TRBD1. The J segment lost 4 bases and the V segment lost 4 bases, leaving 9 bases of the junction unmatched. CDR1 SGHTS and CDR2 YDEGEE come from the germline V gene. The CDR3 extends over 16 amino acids. CDR3 in amino acids: CASSLDRGRAADTQYF. The CDR3 nucleotides read TGTGCCAGCAGCCTCGACAGGGGGCGGGCGGCAGATACGCAGTATTTT.

The genes are TRBV5-5 and TRBJ1-1; 8 nucleotides agree with TRBD1. Germline V gene sequence: CDR1 SGHKS, CDR2 YYEKEE (reference sequence). The junction had 1 base not matched to a gene; V was cut back by 2 bases and J by 7 bases. The CDR3 is made up of 12 amino acids. The CDR3 coding sequence is TGTGCCAGCAGCTTTGACAGGGGTGAAGCTTTCTTT. Amino acids: CASSFDRGEAFF.

The chain uses TRBV30 and TRBJ1-5, with D tentatively TRBD1 (6 bases). CDR3 length: 15 residues. Germline CDR1 and CDR2: GTSNPN and SVGIG (reference sequence). Trimming removed 0 bases from V and 0 bases from J, with 9 bases in between. CDR3 DNA: TGTGCCTGGAGTGTACAGGGTAATAGCAATCAGCCCCAGCATTTT. This codes for CAWSVQGNSNQPQHF.

The J gene is TRBJ2-2, the V gene TRBV4-3, with 8 bases identical to TRBD1. The CDR3 is made up of 15 amino acids. The germline CDR1 and CDR2 sequences are LGHNA and YSLEER. The V gene end was trimmed by 2 bases and the J gene end by 7 bases; junction bases not matched to a gene: 6. CDR3 amino acids: CASSQHRQGLGELFF. Written as DNA, the CDR3 is TGCGCCAGCAGCCAACACAGACAGGGGCTCGGGGAGCTGTTTTTT.

The chain carries TRBV6-5 and TRBJ1-1; possibly TRBD1 for D (6 bases). This CDR3 contains 14 residues. Germline assignment: CDR1 MNHEY and CDR2 SVGAGI. V lost 5 bases, J lost 4 bases, and 14 bases lay in between. DNA for the CDR3: TGTGCCAGCAGTCCCTCAGGGGTGGGCACTGAAGCTTTCTTT. Translation gives CASSPSGVGTEAFF.

The chain uses TRBV2 and TRBJ1-3, with TRBD1 matching 7 bases. CDR1 is SNHLY, CDR2 FYNNEI, per germline. Trimming cost V 4 bases and J 0 bases; bases outside gene matches: 3. The CDR3 runs to 15 residues. The CDR3 is CASSAGGPSGNTIYF. In DNA form, the CDR3 reads TGTGCCAGCAGTGCAGGGGGACCCTCTGGAAACACCATATATTTT.

The gene calls are TRBV30 and TRBJ2-7; 7 bases align to TRBD2. Germline V CDR1 and CDR2: GTSNPN, SVGIG (reference sequence). Trimming took 0 bases from V and 4 from J; bases not matched to a gene: 9. The CDR3 is made up of 15 amino acids. The CDR3 region has the DNA TGTGCCTGGAGTGTACTCGATCGGGAGGCATACGAGCAGTACTTC. Translating gives CAWSVLDREAYEQYF. The full variable domain, its missing parts supplied by reference TRBV30 and TRBJ2-7, is SQTIHQWPATLVQPVGSPLSLECTVEGTSNPNLYWYRQAAGRGLQLLFYSVGIGQISSEVPQNLSASRPQDRQFILSSKKLLLSDSGFYLCAWSVLDREAYEQYFGPGTRLTVT.

This clone appeared once. V and J are TRBV5-6 and TRBJ1-1; 8 bases match TRBD1. V lost 1 base and J lost 5; bases outside the gene matches: 7. In germline, CDR1 is SGHDT, CDR2 YYEEEE. The CDR3 runs 15 residues. The CDR3 loop is CASSLTGGLLTEAFF. CDR3 DNA sequence: TGTGCCAGCAGCTTGACAGGGGGATTGCTTACTGAAGCTTTCTTT. The full variable domain, its missing parts supplied by reference TRBV5-6 and TRBJ1-1, is DAGVTQSPTHLIKTRGQQVTLRCSPKSGHDTVSWYQQALGQGPQFIFQYYEEEERQRGNFPDRFSGHQFPNYSSELNVNALLLGDSALYLCASSLTGGLLTEAFFGQGTRLTVV.

The CDR3 nucleotides are TGCGCCAGCAGCTTTGGCAGAACAGGTTCCCTCTCCTACGAGCAGTACTTC. Protein: CASSFGRTGSLSYEQYF. The J gene is TRBJ2-7, the V gene TRBV5-1; D is perhaps TRBD1 (5 bases). The CDR3 is 17 residues long. Germline CDR1 and CDR2: SGHRS and YFSETQ. V lost 2 bases to trimming and J lost 0 bases, with 18 bases between them.

V is TRBV4-1 and J is TRBJ1-2; D might be TRBD1 (5 bases). The germline V gene encodes CDR1 MGHRA and CDR2 YSYEKL. V was trimmed by 1 base and J by 5 bases, leaving 17 bases between them. CDR3 size: 16 residues. The CDR3 region has the DNA TGCGCCAGCAGCCAAGTAATAGGGGTGGTAGCATATGGCTACACCTTC. The encoded protein is CASSQVIGVVAYGYTF.

The chain combines TRBV7-3 with TRBJ2-2, with D unclear. Trimming stripped 2 bases from V and 5 bases from J, with 15 bases between. From germline, CDR1 is SGHTA and CDR2 FQGTGA. The CDR3 length is 16 residues. Written as DNA, the CDR3 is TGTGCCAGCAGCTTAGAGGCGACCAGAGTTACCGGGGAGCTGTTTTTT. It encodes CASSLEATRVTGELFF. Complete variable domain (other parts from reference TRBV7-3 and TRBJ2-2): GAGVSQTPSNKVTEKGKYVELRCDPISGHTALYWYRQSLGQGPEFLIYFQGTGAADDSGLPNDRFFAVRPEGSVSTLKIQRTERGDSAVYLCASSLEATRVTGELFFGEGSRLTVL.

The chain's CDR3 is CASSFERSTDTQYF. CDR3 coding DNA: TGTGCCAGCAGTTTTGAGCGGAGCACAGATACGCAGTATTTT. The chain links TRBV6-5 to TRBJ2-3, with D possibly being TRBD2 (5 bases). Trimming cost V 4 bases and J 0 bases, with 8 bases left between them. Germline lookup yields CDR1 MNHEY and CDR2 SVGAGI. This CDR3 is 14 amino acids long.

The gene calls are TRBV3-1 (or the pseudogene TRBV3-2) and TRBJ1-1, with 11 nucleotides matching TRBD1. Losses at the gene ends were 4 bases for V and 6 bases for J; bases not matched to a gene: 10. Germline values: CDR1 LGHDT, CDR2 YNNKEL (reference sequence). CDR3 size: 16 residues. The CDR3 loop is CASSLRTGGLEAEAFF. The CDR3 DNA reads TGTGCCAGCAGCCTTAGGACAGGGGGCCTAGAAGCTGAAGCTTTCTTT.

The chain is built from TRBV6-5 and TRBJ2-5; 7 bases match TRBD2. Germline V gene data show CDR1 as MNHEY and CDR2 as SVGAGI. The ends lost 5 bases at V and 5 bases at J; junction bases unmatched: 11. The CDR3 extends over 15 amino acids. Written as DNA, the CDR3 is TGTGCCAGCAGTAGGTGGACTAGGTTGAGTGAGACCCAGTACTTC. This translates into CASSRWTRLSETQYF.

J is TRBJ2-7 and V is TRBV19, with TRBD1 matching 8 bases. The CDR3 has 14 amino acids. The V gene's germline CDR1 is LNHDA and CDR2 SQIVND (reference sequence). With 4 bases clipped from V and 2 bases from J, the junction kept 4 bases outside the gene matches. Written as DNA, the CDR3 is TGTGCCAGTAGTAGCGGGACAGGAGCCTACGAGCAGTACTTC. Translating it yields CASSSGTGAYEQYF.

The J gene is TRBJ1-3, the V gene TRBV4-1, with 8 bases lining up with TRBD1. Germline CDR1 reads MGHRA; CDR2 reads YSYEKL. Unmatched junction bases numbered 17, after V lost 0 bases and J lost 1 base. The CDR3 has 21 amino acids. Written as DNA, the CDR3 is TGCGCCAGCAGCCAAGATAGTAAGAGACAGGGGTGGAGTAGGTCTGGAAACACCATATATTTT. It codes for CASSQDSKRQGWSRSGNTIYF.

The gene calls are TRBV5-4 and TRBJ2-3; TRBD2 aligns across 9 bases. The length of the CDR3 is 20 residues. Losses at the gene ends were 2 bases for V and 8 bases for J; bases not matched to a gene: 24. The V gene's germline CDR1 is SGHNT and CDR2 YYREEE (reference sequence). In DNA form, the CDR3 reads TGTGCCAGCAGCTTTTCTGCCCCATCAGCAGCGGGGGGCTTCCGGGTTACGCAGTATTTT. The encoded protein is CASSFSAPSAAGGFRVTQYF.

The V and J genes are TRBV28 and TRBJ1-5; a possible D gene is TRBD1 (5 bases). This CDR3 contains 20 residues. Per germline, CDR1 MDHEN and CDR2 SYDVKM. V was pared by 5 bases and J by 1 base, with 27 bases between. CDR3 in DNA: TGTGCCAGCAGTGCGGGACCCGGCTTCTTCGGGGTGAAAAGCAATCAGCCCCAGCATTTT. Translation gives CASSAGPGFFGVKSNQPQHF.

The chain links TRBV3-1 (or the pseudogene TRBV3-2) to TRBJ2-7, with TRBD2 as a possible D gene (5 bases). The CDR3 is 13 amino acids. Trimming stripped 0 bases from V and 5 bases from J, with 8 bases between. Germline V gene sequence: CDR1 LGHDT, CDR2 YNNKEL (reference sequence). This chain's CDR3 is CASSQDRGDEQYF. Written as DNA, the CDR3 is TGTGCCAGCAGCCAAGATCGGGGAGACGAGCAGTACTTC.

This chain uses TRBV10-3 with TRBJ2-7, with TRBD1 matching 11 bases. Germline loops: CDR1 ENHRY, CDR2 SYGVKD. The CDR3 has 15 amino acids. Trimming at V came to 4 bases and at J to 5 bases, leaving 7 bases not matched to a gene. CDR3 region: CAISGWTGGTDEQYF. As DNA, the CDR3 is TGTGCCATCAGTGGATGGACAGGGGGCACCGACGAGCAGTACTTC.

The CDR3 DNA sequence: TGTGCCAGCAGTTGGGGGGATGGCTACACCTTC. This sequence encodes CASSWGDGYTF. The V call is TRBV6-5, the J call TRBJ1-2; D possibly corresponds to TRBD1 (5 bases). The CDR3 contains 11 residues. The germline gives CDR1 MNHEY, CDR2 SVGAGI. V lost 4 bases to trimming and J lost 6 bases, with 6 bases between them.

This CDR3 is CASSVEPGGDTQYF. The DNA for the CDR3 is TGTGCCAGCAGCGTAGAACCGGGGGGAGATACGCAGTATTTT. V gene TRBV9 combines with J gene TRBJ2-3, with 7 bases lining up with TRBD2. V lost 0 bases to trimming and J lost 5 bases; unmatched junction nucleotides: 3. The CDR3 is made up of 14 amino acids. Germline values: CDR1 SGDLS, CDR2 YYNGEE.

This chain uses TRBV5-4 with TRBJ1-2; TRBD1 is a possible D gene (6 bases). Trimming pared 0 bases from V and 0 bases from J, leaving 9 bases between. This CDR3 is 15 amino acids long. CDR1 and CDR2 from the germline V gene are SGHNT and YYREEE (reference sequence). The CDR3: CASSLGGLSNYGYTF. In DNA form, the CDR3 reads TGTGCCAGCAGCTTGGGGGGGCTATCTAACTATGGCTACACCTTC.

This clone showed up just a few times. The chain links TRBV19 to TRBJ2-3; a weak D match, TRBD2 (7 bases). V was cut by 2 bases and J by 2 bases, with 11 bases left in between. The CDR3 runs 15 residues. Germline V gene lookup returns CDR1 LNHDA and CDR2 SQIVND (reference sequence). CDR3 sequence reads: CASSIRGDNTDTQYF. Written as DNA, the CDR3 is TGTGCCAGTAGTATACGGGGGGACAACACAGATACGCAGTATTTT.

This clone has just one count. The chain couples TRBV5-1 to TRBJ2-3, with 10 bases matching TRBD2. Per germline, CDR1 SGHRS and CDR2 YFSETQ. This CDR3 spans 16 amino acids. After removal of 2 bases from V and 3 bases from J, the junction contained 6 bases not matched to a gene. As DNA, the CDR3 is TGCGCCAGCAGCTTACAGGCACTAGCGGGGACAGATACGCAGTATTTT. This sequence encodes CASSLQALAGTDTQYF.

This clone was counted once. This chain links TRBV27 with TRBJ2-7, with TRBD2 as a possible D gene (5 bases). Trimming removed 7 bases from V and 0 bases from J, with 10 bases in between. Germline V gene lookup returns CDR1 MNHEY and CDR2 SMNVEV (reference sequence). The CDR3 is 13 amino acids. CDR3: CASKEAASYEQYF. CDR3 bases: TGTGCCAGCAAGGAGGCAGCCTCCTACGAGCAGTACTTC.